This is a list of T cell receptor beta chains from one sample in a study of cytomegalovirus exposure and HLA in healthy donors. The data were produced by immunoSEQ multiplex PCR, yet TCRdb's version contains in-frame clones alone and is incomplete. The sample includes about 110,000 clones, roughly 13% of them seen just once. Input material: PBMCs. These receptor sequences come from a middle-aged man in good health and CMV-seropositive. Each CDR3 is given with its conserved first and last residue. A D gene is named only where the DNA matches it firmly. Only some rows state a clone size, as once, few, many or a class for expanded clones.

abundance: few; v_gene: TRBV5-1; j_gene: TRBJ1-2; d_gene: .; CDR3nt: TGCGCCAGCGCTCAGGGGTCCCTAAATTATGGCTACACCTTC; CDR3aa: CASAQGSLNYGYTF
abundance: .; v_gene: TRBV6-1; j_gene: TRBJ1-4; d_gene: TRBD1; CDR3nt: TGTGCCAGCACCCTCGGACAGGGAAGGGGTGAAAAACTGTTTTTT; CDR3aa: CASTLGQGRGEKLFF
abundance: few; v_gene: TRBV5-1; j_gene: TRBJ2-3; d_gene: TRBD2; CDR3nt: TGCGCCAGCAGCTACGGACTAGCGGGAGGAGATACGCAGTATTTT; CDR3aa: CASSYGLAGGDTQYF
abundance: few; v_gene: TRBV6-6; j_gene: TRBJ1-2; d_gene: .; CDR3nt: TGTGCCAGCAGTTTCTCCATTCGGGGCTACACCTTC; CDR3aa: CASSFSIRGYTF
abundance: .; v_gene: TRBV7-9; j_gene: TRBJ1-1; d_gene: TRBD1; CDR3nt: TGTGCCAGCAGCTTAGGTGCTCAGGGGGGCACTGAAGCTTTCTTT; CDR3aa: CASSLGAQGGTEAFF
abundance: .; v_gene: TRBV7-6; j_gene: TRBJ1-3; d_gene: .; CDR3nt: TGTGCCAGCAGCTCCCGCTCTGGAAACACCATATATTTT; CDR3aa: CASSSRSGNTIYF
abundance: .; v_gene: TRBV6-6; j_gene: TRBJ1-5; d_gene: TRBD1; CDR3nt: TGTGCCAGCAGTTCGGGACAGGGAGGCAATCAGCCCCAGCATTTT; CDR3aa: CASSSGQGGNQPQHF
abundance: .; v_gene: TRBV18; j_gene: TRBJ1-4; d_gene: .; CDR3nt: TGTGCCAGCTCACCACCCAGGACAACTAATGAAAAACTGTTTTTT; CDR3aa: CASSPPRTTNEKLFF
abundance: .; v_gene: TRBV6-4; j_gene: TRBJ1-2; d_gene: .; CDR3nt: TGTGCCAGCAGTGACTCGGCAGGGTATTCTGGCTACACCTTC; CDR3aa: CASSDSAGYSGYTF
abundance: .; v_gene: TRBV4-1; j_gene: TRBJ2-1; d_gene: TRBD1; CDR3nt: TGCGCCAGCAGCCAAATACCGGGACAGGGGGTGCATGAGCAGTTCTTC; CDR3aa: CASSQIPGQGVHEQFF
abundance: few; v_gene: TRBV5-6; j_gene: TRBJ1-2; d_gene: .; CDR3nt: TGTGCCAGCAGCTTGGCCTCGGAGAGGGCGGAAGGCTACACCTTC; CDR3aa: CASSLASERAEGYTF
abundance: few; v_gene: TRBV27; j_gene: TRBJ1-2; d_gene: .; CDR3nt: TGTGCCAGCAGTACCCTAAGAGGGAACTATGGCTACACCTTC; CDR3aa: CASSTLRGNYGYTF
abundance: few; v_gene: TRBV6-1; j_gene: TRBJ1-5; d_gene: TRBD1; CDR3nt: TGTGCCAGCAGGGTTGACAGGGACAGCAATCAGCCCCAGCATTTT; CDR3aa: CASRVDRDSNQPQHF
abundance: few; v_gene: TRBV5-1; j_gene: TRBJ1-2; d_gene: .; CDR3nt: TGCGCCAGCAGCTTGGACGGAGGAAACTATGGCTACACCTTC; CDR3aa: CASSLDGGNYGYTF
abundance: .; v_gene: TRBV4-3; j_gene: TRBJ2-1; d_gene: TRBD1; CDR3nt: TGCGCCAGCAGCCAAGGCCCCTCCGGGACAGGGGCCTACAATGAGCAGTTCTTC; CDR3aa: CASSQGPSGTGAYNEQFF
abundance: few; v_gene: TRBV2; j_gene: TRBJ2-7; d_gene: TRBD2; CDR3nt: TGTGCCAGCAGTACCGGGACTAGCGGCTACGAGCAGTACTTC; CDR3aa: CASSTGTSGYEQYF
abundance: .; v_gene: TRBV7-3; j_gene: TRBJ2-2; d_gene: TRBD2; CDR3nt: TGTGCCAGCAGCTTAGTAGCGGGTTTCGGGGACGGGGAGCTGTTTTTT; CDR3aa: CASSLVAGFGDGELFF
abundance: few; v_gene: TRBV10-1; j_gene: TRBJ2-1; d_gene: .; CDR3nt: TGCGCCAGCAGTGCGACTCTCTCCTACAATGAGCAGTTCTTC; CDR3aa: CASSATLSYNEQFF
abundance: few; v_gene: TRBV27; j_gene: TRBJ2-2; d_gene: .; CDR3nt: TGTGCCAGCACAAAACTAGCACCCGGGGAGCTGTTTTTT; CDR3aa: CASTKLAPGELFF
abundance: few; v_gene: TRBV6-5; j_gene: TRBJ2-1; d_gene: TRBD2; CDR3nt: TGTGCCAGCAGGCTAGCGGGTCGATACAATGAGCAGTTCTTC; CDR3aa: CASRLAGRYNEQFF
abundance: few; v_gene: TRBV6-5; j_gene: TRBJ2-5; d_gene: .; CDR3nt: TGTGCCAGCAGTCCGGGTGGTGAGCAGTACTTC; CDR3aa: CASSPGGEQYF
abundance: few; v_gene: TRBV4-1; j_gene: TRBJ2-5; d_gene: .; CDR3nt: TGCGCCAGCAGCCAAGTTGACGGGTCTACCATGGAGACCCAGTACTTC; CDR3aa: CASSQVDGSTMETQYF
abundance: few; v_gene: TRBV18; j_gene: TRBJ1-3; d_gene: TRBD1; CDR3nt: TGTGCCAGCTCACGGGACAGGGGGCGAAACTCTGGAAACACCATATATTTT; CDR3aa: CASSRDRGRNSGNTIYF
abundance: .; v_gene: TRBV6-8; j_gene: TRBJ2-1; d_gene: TRBD2; CDR3nt: TGTGCCAGCAGTTCAAAACGGACTAGCCGGTCCCTACAATGCAATGAGCAGTTCTTC; CDR3aa: CASSSKRTSRSLQCNEQFF
abundance: .; v_gene: TRBV6-1; j_gene: TRBJ2-7; d_gene: .; CDR3nt: TGTGCCAGCAGCGGAACAGACTACTACGAGCAGTACTTC; CDR3aa: CASSGTDYYEQYF
abundance: .; v_gene: TRBV12-5; j_gene: TRBJ1-2; d_gene: TRBD1; CDR3nt: TGTGCTAGTGGTTTGGACTGGGACAGATATCATGGCTACACCTTC; CDR3aa: CASGLDWDRYHGYTF
abundance: few; v_gene: TRBV28; j_gene: TRBJ2-1; d_gene: TRBD1; CDR3nt: TGTGCCAGCAGTTTTGTGGGACAGGGGGCGCGAAGAGGGAATGAGCAGTTCTTC; CDR3aa: CASSFVGQGARRGNEQFF
abundance: few; v_gene: TRBV7-9; j_gene: TRBJ1-1; d_gene: .; CDR3nt: TGTGCCAGCAGCTCGACACAGAACACTGAAGCTTTCTTT; CDR3aa: CASSSTQNTEAFF
abundance: few; v_gene: TRBV18; j_gene: TRBJ2-5; d_gene: .; CDR3nt: TGTGCCAGCTCACCTCCCGGACAGTACCAAGAGACCCAGTACTTC; CDR3aa: CASSPPGQYQETQYF
abundance: few; v_gene: TRBV4-3; j_gene: TRBJ2-1; d_gene: TRBD2; CDR3nt: TGCGCCAGCAGCCCCGAATCCCTAGCGGGAGACAATGAGCAGTTCTTC; CDR3aa: CASSPESLAGDNEQFF
abundance: few; v_gene: TRBV4-1; j_gene: TRBJ1-1; d_gene: TRBD1; CDR3nt: TGCGCCAGCAGAATCGTCGGCAGGGGGCACACTGAAGCTTTCTTT; CDR3aa: CASRIVGRGHTEAFF
abundance: few; v_gene: TRBV19; j_gene: TRBJ1-5; d_gene: TRBD1; CDR3nt: TGTGCCAGTTTTTCAGGGGGAGGCAATCAGCCCCAGCATTTT; CDR3aa: CASFSGGGNQPQHF
abundance: .; v_gene: TRBV7-9; j_gene: TRBJ2-7; d_gene: TRBD1; CDR3nt: TGTGCCAGCAGCTTGCGGGGTCCGGGACAGGGTAACCACGAGCAGTACTTC; CDR3aa: CASSLRGPGQGNHEQYF
abundance: few; v_gene: TRBV4-1; j_gene: TRBJ2-1; d_gene: .; CDR3nt: TGCGCCAGCAGCCAACCTCTAACGGGAGCCTACAATGAGCAGTTCTTC; CDR3aa: CASSQPLTGAYNEQFF
abundance: .; v_gene: TRBV5-1; j_gene: TRBJ1-3; d_gene: TRBD1; CDR3nt: TGCGCCAGCAGCGCGGGGACAGTCGGAAACACCATATATTTT; CDR3aa: CASSAGTVGNTIYF
abundance: few; v_gene: TRBV6-5; j_gene: TRBJ1-1; d_gene: TRBD1; CDR3nt: TGTGCCAGCAGCTTACAGGGGCTGAACACTGAAGCTTTCTTT; CDR3aa: CASSLQGLNTEAFF
abundance: few; v_gene: TRBV19; j_gene: TRBJ1-1; d_gene: .; CDR3nt: TGTGCCAGTAGCCACCGGGGAAACACTGAAGCTTTCTTT; CDR3aa: CASSHRGNTEAFF
abundance: .; v_gene: TRBV5-1; j_gene: TRBJ1-1; d_gene: TRBD1; CDR3nt: TGCGCCAGCAGACTCCCCTTCGACAGGGGTTACACTGAAGCTTTCTTT; CDR3aa: CASRLPFDRGYTEAFF
abundance: few; v_gene: TRBV28; j_gene: TRBJ2-7; d_gene: .; CDR3nt: TGTGCCAGCGGGGGGGCGTTCCCCGAGCAGTACTTC; CDR3aa: CASGGAFPEQYF
abundance: .; v_gene: TRBV5-4; j_gene: TRBJ1-1; d_gene: .; CDR3nt: TGTGCCAGCAGCGGAGGACGCCTGAACACTGAAGCTTTCTTT; CDR3aa: CASSGGRLNTEAFF
abundance: .; v_gene: TRBV5-6; j_gene: TRBJ2-3; d_gene: .; CDR3nt: TGTGCCAGCAGCTTGGATCAGCGGCGCACAGATACGCAGTATTTT; CDR3aa: CASSLDQRRTDTQYF
abundance: few; v_gene: TRBV19; j_gene: TRBJ2-7; d_gene: .; CDR3nt: TGTGCCAGTAGTATCAGGCGGGGCTCCTACGAGCAGTACTTC; CDR3aa: CASSIRRGSYEQYF